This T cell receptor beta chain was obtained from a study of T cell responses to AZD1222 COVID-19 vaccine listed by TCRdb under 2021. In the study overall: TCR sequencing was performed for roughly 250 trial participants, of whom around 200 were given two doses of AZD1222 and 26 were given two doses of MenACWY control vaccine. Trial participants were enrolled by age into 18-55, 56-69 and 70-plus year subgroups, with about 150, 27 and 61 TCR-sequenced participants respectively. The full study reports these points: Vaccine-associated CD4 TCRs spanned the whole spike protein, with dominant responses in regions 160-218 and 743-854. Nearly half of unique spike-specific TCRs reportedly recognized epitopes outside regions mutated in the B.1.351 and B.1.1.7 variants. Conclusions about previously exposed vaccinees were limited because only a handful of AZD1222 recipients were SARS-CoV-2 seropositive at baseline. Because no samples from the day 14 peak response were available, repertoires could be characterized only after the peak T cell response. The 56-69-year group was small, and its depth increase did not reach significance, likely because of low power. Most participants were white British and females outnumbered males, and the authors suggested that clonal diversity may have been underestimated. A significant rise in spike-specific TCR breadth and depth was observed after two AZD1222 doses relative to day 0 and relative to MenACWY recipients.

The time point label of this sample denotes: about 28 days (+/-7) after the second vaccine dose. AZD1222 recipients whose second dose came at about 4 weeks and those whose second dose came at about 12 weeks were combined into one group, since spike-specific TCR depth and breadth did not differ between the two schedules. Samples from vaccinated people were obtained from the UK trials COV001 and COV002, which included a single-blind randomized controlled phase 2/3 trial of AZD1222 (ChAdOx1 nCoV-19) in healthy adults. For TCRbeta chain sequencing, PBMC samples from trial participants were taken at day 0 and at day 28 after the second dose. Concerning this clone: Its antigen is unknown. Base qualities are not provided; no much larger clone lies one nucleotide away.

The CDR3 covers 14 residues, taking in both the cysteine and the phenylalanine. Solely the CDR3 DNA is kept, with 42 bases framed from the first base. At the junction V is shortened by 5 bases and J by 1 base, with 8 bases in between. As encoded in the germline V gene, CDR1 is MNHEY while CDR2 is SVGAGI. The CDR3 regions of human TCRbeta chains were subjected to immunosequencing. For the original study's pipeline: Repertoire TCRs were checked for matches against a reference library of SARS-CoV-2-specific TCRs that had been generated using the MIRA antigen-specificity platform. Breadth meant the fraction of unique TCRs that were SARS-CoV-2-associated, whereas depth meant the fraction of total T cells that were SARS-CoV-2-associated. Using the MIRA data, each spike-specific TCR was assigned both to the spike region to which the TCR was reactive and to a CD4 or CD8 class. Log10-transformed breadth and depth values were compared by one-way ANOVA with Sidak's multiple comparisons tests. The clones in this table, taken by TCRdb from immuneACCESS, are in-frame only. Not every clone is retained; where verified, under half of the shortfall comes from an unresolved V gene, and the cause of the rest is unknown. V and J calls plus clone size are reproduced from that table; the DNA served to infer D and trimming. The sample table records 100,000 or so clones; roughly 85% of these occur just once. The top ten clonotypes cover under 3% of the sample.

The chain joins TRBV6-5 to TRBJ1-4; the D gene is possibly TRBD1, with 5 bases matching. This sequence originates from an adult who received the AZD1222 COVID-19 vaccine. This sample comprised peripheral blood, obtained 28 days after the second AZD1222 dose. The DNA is TGTGCCAGCAGTCGGACAAGAACTAATGAAAAACTGTTTTTT. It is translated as CASSRTRTNEKLFF.